This T cell receptor (beta chain) was retrieved from a study of blood T cell repertoires in COVID-19. In the study overall: Nucleic acid was either cDNA or gDNA, and it came from T cells, B-cell-depleted T cells, or PBMCs.

The germline V gene has CDR1 KGHDR and CDR2 SFDVKD. There are 14 residues in the CDR3. After removal of 4 bases from V and 5 bases from J, the junction contained 4 bases not matched to a gene. Authors' analysis steps: Amplification of reference gene primers was used by the study to estimate nucleated cell counts. Clones were sequenced by immunoSEQ multiplex PCR, and TCRdb holds only the in-frame ones, with some missing. That table is the source of V, J and clone size, and D and trimming were worked out from the DNA. Here the sample spans roughly 350,000 clones, around nine tenths being singletons. The clonotype originates from a woman between 18 and 30 years old who had recovered from COVID-19. The V call is TRBV24-1, the J call TRBJ1-2, with 9 bases identical to TRBD1. The sample consisted of peripheral blood. The CDR3 DNA follows: TGTGCCACCAGTGAGGACAGGGGAGAGTATGGCTACACCTTC. Translation: CATSEDRGEYGYTF.